This T cell receptor beta chain stems from a study of T cells after posttransplantation cyclophosphamide. The data were produced by immunoSEQ multiplex PCR, yet TCRdb's version contains in-frame clones alone and is incomplete. The sample has tens of thousands of clones, none seen only once; the top ten hold approximately 5%. Findings and limits, study-wide: Tissue-infiltrating T cells from skin or gut overlapped little with blood T cells. Donor CD8+ memory clones often dominated recipient blood repertoires at later times.

This clone was counted ten times or more. Antigen specificity is unknown. With 3 bases removed from V and 4 bases from J, the gap between germline ends came to 18 bases. There are 16 residues in the CDR3. From germline, CDR1 is LGHNA and CDR2 YSLEER. The receptor was isolated from a woman aged 45-60 years in good health and a related stem cell transplant donor. The sequencing sample was made of PBMCs. This chain joins TRBV4-3 and TRBJ1-2; maybe TRBD1 (6 bases). The CDR3 coding sequence is TGCGCCAGCAGCCAGGAAAGACAGGCAAGAAGCTATGGCTACACCTTC. Translating gives CASSQERQARSYGYTF.